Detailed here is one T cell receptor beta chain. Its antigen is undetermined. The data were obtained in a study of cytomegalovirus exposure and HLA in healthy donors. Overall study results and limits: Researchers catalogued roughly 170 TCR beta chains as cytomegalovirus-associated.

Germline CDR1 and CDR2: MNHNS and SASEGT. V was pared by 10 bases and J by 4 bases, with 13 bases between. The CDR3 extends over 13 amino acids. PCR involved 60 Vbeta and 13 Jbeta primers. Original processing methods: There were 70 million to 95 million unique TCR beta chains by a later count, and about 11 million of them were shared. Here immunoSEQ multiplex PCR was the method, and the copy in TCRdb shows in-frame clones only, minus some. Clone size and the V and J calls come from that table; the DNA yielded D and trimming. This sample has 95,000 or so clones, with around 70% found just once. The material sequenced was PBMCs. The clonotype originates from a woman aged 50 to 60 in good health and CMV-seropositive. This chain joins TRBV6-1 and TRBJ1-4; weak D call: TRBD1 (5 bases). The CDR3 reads CATRQPFNEKLFF. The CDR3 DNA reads TGTGCCACCCGACAGCCTTTTAATGAAAAACTGTTTTTT.